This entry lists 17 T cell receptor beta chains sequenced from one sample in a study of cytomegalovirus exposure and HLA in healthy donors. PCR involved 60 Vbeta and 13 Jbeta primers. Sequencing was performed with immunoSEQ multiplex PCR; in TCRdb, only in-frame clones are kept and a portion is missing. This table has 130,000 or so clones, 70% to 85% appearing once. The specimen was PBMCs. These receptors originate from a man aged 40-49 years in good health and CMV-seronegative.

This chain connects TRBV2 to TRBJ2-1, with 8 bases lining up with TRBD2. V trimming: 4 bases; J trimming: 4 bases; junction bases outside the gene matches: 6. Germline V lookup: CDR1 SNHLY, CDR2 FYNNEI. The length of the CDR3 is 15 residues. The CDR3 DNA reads TGTGCCAGCAGTGTGTCGGGGGGGGAGTACAATGAGCAGTTCTTC. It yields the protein CASSVSGGEYNEQFF.

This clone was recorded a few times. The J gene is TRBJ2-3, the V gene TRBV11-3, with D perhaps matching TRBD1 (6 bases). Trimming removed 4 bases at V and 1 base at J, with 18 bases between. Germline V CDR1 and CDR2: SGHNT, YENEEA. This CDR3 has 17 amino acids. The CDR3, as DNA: TGTGCCAGCAGCTCGCCCAGGGGTAAAGTGGGCACAGATACGCAGTATTTT. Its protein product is CASSSPRGKVGTDTQYF.

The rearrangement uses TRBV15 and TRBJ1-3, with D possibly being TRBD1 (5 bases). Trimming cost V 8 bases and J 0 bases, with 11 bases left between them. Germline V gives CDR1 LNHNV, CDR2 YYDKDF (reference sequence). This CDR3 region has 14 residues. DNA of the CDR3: TGTGCCACCGGGGGGGGATACTCTGGAAACACCATATATTTT. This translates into CATGGGYSGNTIYF.

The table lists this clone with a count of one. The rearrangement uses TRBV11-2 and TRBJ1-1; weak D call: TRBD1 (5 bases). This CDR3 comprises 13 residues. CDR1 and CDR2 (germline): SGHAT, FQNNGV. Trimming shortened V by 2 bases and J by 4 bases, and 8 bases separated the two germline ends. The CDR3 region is CASSLRQGTEAFF. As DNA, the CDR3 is TGTGCCAGCAGCTTAAGGCAGGGCACTGAAGCTTTCTTT.

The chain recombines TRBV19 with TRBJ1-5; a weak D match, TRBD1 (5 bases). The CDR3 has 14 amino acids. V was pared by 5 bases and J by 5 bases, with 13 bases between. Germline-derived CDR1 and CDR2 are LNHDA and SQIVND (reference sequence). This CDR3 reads CASSRTGTHQPQHF. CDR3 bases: TGTGCCAGTAGTCGTACAGGTACTCATCAGCCCCAGCATTTT.

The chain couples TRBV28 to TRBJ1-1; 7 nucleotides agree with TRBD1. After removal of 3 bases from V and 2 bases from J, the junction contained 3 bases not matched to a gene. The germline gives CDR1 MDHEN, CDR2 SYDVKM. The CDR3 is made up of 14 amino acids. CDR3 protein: CASSLIGGNTEAFF. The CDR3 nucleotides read TGTGCCAGCAGTTTGATAGGGGGCAACACTGAAGCTTTCTTT.

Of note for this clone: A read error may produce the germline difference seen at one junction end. CDR3 nucleotide sequence: TGTGCCAGCAGTGAAAATAGCCGGGATTGTTTT. Amino acid sequence: CASSENSRDCF. The V and J genes are TRBV6-1 and TRBJ1-5; no definite D call. CDR3 length: 11 residues. The V gene's germline CDR1 is MNHNS and CDR2 SASEGT.

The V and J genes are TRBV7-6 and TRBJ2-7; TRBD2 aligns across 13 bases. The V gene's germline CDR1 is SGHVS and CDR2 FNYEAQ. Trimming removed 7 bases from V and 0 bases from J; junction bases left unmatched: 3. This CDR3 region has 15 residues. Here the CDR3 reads CASTRLAGGSYEQYF. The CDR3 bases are TGTGCCAGCACCCGACTAGCGGGAGGCTCCTACGAGCAGTACTTC.

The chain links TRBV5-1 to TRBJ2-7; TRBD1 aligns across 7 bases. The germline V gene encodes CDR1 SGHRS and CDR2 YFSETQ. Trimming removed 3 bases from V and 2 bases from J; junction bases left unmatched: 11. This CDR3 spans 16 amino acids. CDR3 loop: CASSSQPGTVTYEQYF. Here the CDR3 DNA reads TGCGCCAGCAGCTCACAACCCGGGACAGTAACCTACGAGCAGTACTTC.

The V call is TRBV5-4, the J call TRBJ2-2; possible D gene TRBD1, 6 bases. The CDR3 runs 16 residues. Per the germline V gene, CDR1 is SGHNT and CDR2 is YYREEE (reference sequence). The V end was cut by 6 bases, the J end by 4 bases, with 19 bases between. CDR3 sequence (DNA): TGTGCCAGCACCGCGAGAACCGGGACACCCACCGGGGAGCTGTTTTTT. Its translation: CASTARTGTPTGELFF.

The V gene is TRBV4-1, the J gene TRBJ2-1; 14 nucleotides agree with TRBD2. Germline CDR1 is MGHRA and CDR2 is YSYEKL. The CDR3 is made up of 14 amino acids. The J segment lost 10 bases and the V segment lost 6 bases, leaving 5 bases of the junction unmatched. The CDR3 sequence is CASSWTSGRREQFF. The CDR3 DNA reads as TGCGCCAGCAGTTGGACTAGCGGGAGGCGCGAGCAGTTCTTC.

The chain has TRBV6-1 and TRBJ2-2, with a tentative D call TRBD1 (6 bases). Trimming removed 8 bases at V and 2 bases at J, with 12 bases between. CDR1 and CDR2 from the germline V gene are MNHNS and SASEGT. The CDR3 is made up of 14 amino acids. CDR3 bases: TGTGCCAGCGAGAGAGGGACAAACACCGGGGAGCTGTTTTTT. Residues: CASERGTNTGELFF.

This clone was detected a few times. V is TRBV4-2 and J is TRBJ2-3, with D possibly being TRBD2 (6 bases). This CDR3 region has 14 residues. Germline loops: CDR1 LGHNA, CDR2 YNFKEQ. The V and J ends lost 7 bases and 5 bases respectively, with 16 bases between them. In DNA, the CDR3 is TGTGCCAGCAAGGAGGGAGAAGCCATAGATACGCAGTATTTT. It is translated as CASKEGEAIDTQYF.

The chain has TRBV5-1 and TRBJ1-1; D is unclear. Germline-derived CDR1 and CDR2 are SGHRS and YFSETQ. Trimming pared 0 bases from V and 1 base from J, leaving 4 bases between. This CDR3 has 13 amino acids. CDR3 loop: CASSLVANTEAFF. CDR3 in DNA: TGCGCCAGCAGCTTGGTGGCGAACACTGAAGCTTTCTTT. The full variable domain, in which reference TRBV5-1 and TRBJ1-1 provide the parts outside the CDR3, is KAGVTQTPRYLIKTRGQQVTLSCSPISGHRSVSWYQQTPGQGLQFLFEYFSETQRNKGNFPGRFSGRQFSNSRSEMNVSTLELGDSALYLCASSLVANTEAFFGQGTRLTVV.

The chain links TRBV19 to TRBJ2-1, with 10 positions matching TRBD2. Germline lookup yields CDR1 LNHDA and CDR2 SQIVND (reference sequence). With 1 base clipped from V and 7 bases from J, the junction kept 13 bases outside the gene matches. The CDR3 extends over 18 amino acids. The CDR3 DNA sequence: TGTGCCAGTAGTATAGCCCCTAGCGGGAGTTTGGGCTTTAATGAGCAGTTCTTC. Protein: CASSIAPSGSLGFNEQFF.

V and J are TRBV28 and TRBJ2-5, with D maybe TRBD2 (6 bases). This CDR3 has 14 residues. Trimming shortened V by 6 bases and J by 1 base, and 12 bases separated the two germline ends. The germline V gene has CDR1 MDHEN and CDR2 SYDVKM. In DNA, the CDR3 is TGTGCCAGCAGCTTACCCGGGGGCCAAGAGACCCAGTACTTC. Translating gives CASSLPGGQETQYF.

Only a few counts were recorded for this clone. The CDR3 DNA sequence: TGTGCCAGCAGTGTTAAGGGGGATACGCAGTATTTT. Translating gives CASSVKGDTQYF. V is TRBV2 and J is TRBJ2-3; D possibly corresponds to TRBD1 (5 bases). With 4 bases removed from V and 6 bases from J, the gap between germline ends came to 8 bases. This CDR3 region has 12 residues. CDR1 is SNHLY, CDR2 FYNNEI, per germline.